Each of the 32 T cell receptor beta chains below was sequenced from the same sample in a study of long-term antiretroviral therapy in people with HIV. The authors ran the immunoSEQ assay, v3.0, at survey level. Libraries were prepared by immunoSEQ multiplex PCR; TCRdb keeps only in-frame clonotypes and omits some of them. The sample includes about 24,000 clones, around 80% of them seen just once. This material consisted of unsorted PBMCs, taken 1.2 years after starting antiretroviral therapy. These receptors originate from a woman in her forties with HIV.

The V call is TRBV19, the J call TRBJ2-1; TRBD2 might be the D (5 bases). In germline, CDR1 is LNHDA, CDR2 SQIVND (reference sequence). Trimming shortened V by 3 bases and J by 7 bases, and 10 bases separated the two germline ends. The CDR3 has 13 amino acids. The CDR3 reads CASSIYTGNEQFF. Here the CDR3 DNA reads TGTGCCAGTAGTATCTATACGGGGAATGAGCAGTTCTTC. Drawing the rest from reference TRBV19 and TRBJ2-1, the complete variable domain is DGGITQSPKYLFRKEGQNVTLSCEQNLNHDAMYWYRQDPGQGLRLIYYSQIVNDFQKGDIAEGYSVSREKKESFPLTVTSAQKNPTAFYLCASSIYTGNEQFFGPGTRLTVL.

Note on this clone: Mismatch with germline at one junction end may stem from a read error. The chain couples TRBV28 to TRBJ1-3, with 7 positions matching TRBD1. CDR1 is MDHEN and CDR2 is SYDVKM in the germline V gene. This CDR3 spans 12 amino acids. The CDR3 here is CAITGAGNTIYF. CDR3 nucleotides: TGCGCCATAACAGGGGCTGGAAACACCATATATTTT.

In regard to this clone: An end of the junction differs from the germline gene, which may be a read error. The V and J genes are TRBV6-6 and TRBJ2-7, with TRBD1 as a possible D gene (6 bases). Germline lookup yields CDR1 MNHNY and CDR2 SVGAGI (reference sequence). The CDR3 contains 13 residues. For the CDR3, the DNA is TGTGCCAGCAGTTATTTTTGGGACGGGACACCAAATTTC. Amino acid sequence: CASSYFWDGTPNF.

The chain combines TRBV5-6 with TRBJ2-2; D is uncertain. Between the trimmed V and J ends, which lost 0 bases and 1 base, there was a span of 10 bases. Germline V gene lookup returns CDR1 SGHDT and CDR2 YYEEEE. The CDR3 has 16 residues. The CDR3 sequence is CASSLGVDVNTGELFF. The CDR3 region has the DNA TGTGCCAGCAGCTTGGGTGTCGATGTGAACACCGGGGAGCTGTTTTTT.

The chain combines TRBV27 with TRBJ1-2; the D gene is possibly TRBD1 (5 bases). This CDR3 has 15 amino acids. Germline V lookup: CDR1 MNHEY, CDR2 SMNVEV (reference sequence). Trimming pared 8 bases from V and 7 bases from J, leaving 23 bases between. In DNA form, the CDR3 reads TGTGCCAGCTCTATAAGGGGCGAACCCTTCCGTGGCTACACCTTC. This gives the protein CASSIRGEPFRGYTF.

The V gene is TRBV9, the J gene TRBJ2-6; weak D call: TRBD1 (5 bases). The ends were cut back, 4 bases at V and 1 base at J, with 12 bases in the middle. CDR1 and CDR2 (germline): SGDLS, YYNGEE. The length of the CDR3 is 16 residues. The CDR3 sequence is CASSPETGSGANVLTF. DNA of the CDR3: TGTGCCAGCAGCCCGGAAACAGGTTCTGGGGCCAACGTCCTGACTTTC.

CDR3 DNA: TGTGCCTGGAGTGTAGGGACAGCTGTGTACGAGCAGTACTTC. Protein: CAWSVGTAVYEQYF. V and J are TRBV30 and TRBJ2-7, with 7 bases fitting TRBD1. Trimming cost V 0 bases and J 4 bases; bases outside gene matches: 6. The CDR3 spans 14 residues. CDR1 and CDR2 from the germline V gene are GTSNPN and SVGIG (reference sequence). Looking up the rest from reference TRBV30 and TRBJ2-7 gives the full variable domain: SQTIHQWPATLVQPVGSPLSLECTVEGTSNPNLYWYRQAAGRGLQLLFYSVGIGQISSEVPQNLSASRPQDRQFILSSKKLLLSDSGFYLCAWSVGTAVYEQYFGPGTRLTVT.

The table lists this clone with a few counts. The V call is TRBV5-4, the J call TRBJ1-2; D call uncertain. Germline V lookup: CDR1 SGHNT, CDR2 YYREEE (reference sequence). Trimming took off 2 bases at V and 6 bases at J, with 14 bases between the two ends. The CDR3 spans 14 residues. CDR3 coding DNA: TGTGCCAGCAGCTTAAGGCGAACCCGCAATGGCTACACCTTC. As protein: CASSLRRTRNGYTF.

CDR3 coding DNA: TGTGCCAGCAGCCACCCGTTGCGACAGACAGATACGCAGTATTTT. The encoded protein is CASSHPLRQTDTQYF. The rearrangement joins TRBV9 to TRBJ2-3, with D perhaps matching TRBD1 (5 bases). The length of the CDR3 is 15 residues. The germline V gene has CDR1 SGDLS and CDR2 YYNGEE. Trimming stripped 4 bases from V and 3 bases from J, with 15 bases between. Using reference TRBV9 and TRBJ2-3 for the parts outside the CDR3, the full variable domain is DSGVTQTPKHLITATGQRVTLRCSPRSGDLSVYWYQQSLDQGLQFLIQYYNGEERAKGNILERFSAQQFPDLHSELNLSSLELGDSALYFCASSHPLRQTDTQYFGPGTRLTVL.

The chain recombines TRBV5-6 with TRBJ2-1; possible D gene TRBD2, 6 bases. Trimming took off 2 bases at V and 9 bases at J, with 9 bases between the two ends. The germline V gene encodes CDR1 SGHDT and CDR2 YYEEEE. The CDR3 runs 12 residues. CDR3 loop: CASSLTRGEQFF. In DNA, the CDR3 is TGTGCCAGCAGCTTAACGCGGGGTGAGCAGTTCTTC. Full variable domain (rest looked up from reference TRBV5-6 and TRBJ2-1): DAGVTQSPTHLIKTRGQQVTLRCSPKSGHDTVSWYQQALGQGPQFIFQYYEEEERQRGNFPDRFSGHQFPNYSSELNVNALLLGDSALYLCASSLTRGEQFFGPGTRLTVL.

The rearrangement uses TRBV18 and TRBJ1-3, with D perhaps TRBD1 (5 bases). V gave up 1 base and J gave up 5 bases, with 15 bases separating them. The CDR3 runs to 16 residues. Germline V gene sequence: CDR1 KGHSH, CDR2 LQKENI. The CDR3 loop is CASSPQRQLLRNTIYF. DNA for the CDR3: TGTGCCAGCTCACCACAACGACAGTTGTTGAGAAACACCATATATTTT. Variable domain in full (rest from reference TRBV18 and TRBJ1-3): NAGVMQNPRHLVRRRGQEARLRCSPMKGHSHVYWYRQLPEEGLKFMVYLQKENIIDESGMPKERFSAEFPKEGPSILRIQQVVRGDSAAYFCASSPQRQLLRNTIYFGEGSWLTVV.

The chain links TRBV6-1 to TRBJ1-2; D may be TRBD1 (5 bases). This CDR3 spans 18 amino acids. V dropped 1 base and J dropped 4 bases, with 22 bases sitting between them. CDR1 is MNHNS, CDR2 SASEGT, per germline. The CDR3 reads CASSEEMRAFGTGYGYTF. The CDR3 DNA reads TGTGCCAGCAGTGAAGAGATGAGGGCCTTCGGGACGGGCTATGGCTACACCTTC.

This clone occurred once. This chain links TRBV2 with TRBJ1-1; D ambiguous. Germline loops: CDR1 SNHLY, CDR2 FYNNEI. V was clipped by 7 bases and J by 0 bases, with 12 bases between them. This CDR3 has 14 residues. The CDR3 region is CASKVQRMNTEAFF. Here the CDR3 DNA reads TGTGCCAGCAAAGTCCAGCGAATGAACACTGAAGCTTTCTTT.

The chain couples TRBV18 to TRBJ2-3; D gene unclear. CDR1 and CDR2 (germline): KGHSH, LQKENI. The CDR3 has 16 amino acids. V was cut by 3 bases and J by 1 base, with 14 bases left in between. The CDR3 nucleotides read TGTGCCAGCTCACCCAGAGGCAGCGCAGGCACAGATACGCAGTATTTT. Its translation: CASSPRGSAGTDTQYF.

The V gene is TRBV19, the J gene TRBJ1-1, with D hard to call. Trimming pared 10 bases from V and 9 bases from J, leaving 12 bases between. Germline V lookup: CDR1 LNHDA, CDR2 SQIVND (reference sequence). This CDR3 has 10 amino acids. CDR3 loop: CATRTDKAFF. CDR3 nucleotides: TGTGCCACCAGGACTGATAAAGCTTTCTTT. Variable domain in full (rest from reference TRBV19 and TRBJ1-1): DGGITQSPKYLFRKEGQNVTLSCEQNLNHDAMYWYRQDPGQGLRLIYYSQIVNDFQKGDIAEGYSVSREKKESFPLTVTSAQKNPTAFYLCATRTDKAFFGQGTRLTVV.

The J gene is TRBJ1-2, the V gene TRBV19, with D hard to call. CDR3 length: 16 residues. The germline gives CDR1 LNHDA, CDR2 SQIVND (reference sequence). Deletions cut 2 bases from V and 0 bases from J, with 13 bases between. Here the CDR3 reads CASSILTGPPNYGYTF. CDR3 DNA sequence: TGTGCCAGTAGTATACTCACGGGTCCGCCTAACTATGGCTACACCTTC.

This clone was found once. The CDR3 sequence: CASSFSGGSSYEQYF. CDR3 nucleotides: TGTGCCAGCAGCTTTAGCGGGGGTAGCTCCTACGAGCAGTACTTC. The J gene is TRBJ2-7, the V gene TRBV7-8; 9 bases agree with TRBD2. CDR3 length: 15 amino acids. CDR1 is SGHVS and CDR2 is FQNEAQ in the germline V gene. V lost 3 bases to trimming and J lost 0 bases; unmatched junction nucleotides: 3.

In this sample, this clone turned up a few times. The V gene is TRBV30, the J gene TRBJ1-5, with D hard to call. This CDR3 has 13 residues. Germline CDR1 is GTSNPN and CDR2 is SVGIG (reference sequence). Trimming left V 0 bases short and J 7 bases short, with 10 bases between. As DNA, the CDR3 is TGTGCCTGGAGTGTACTAAGGGCACAGCCCCAGCATTTT. Translated: CAWSVLRAQPQHF. Full variable domain (rest looked up from reference TRBV30 and TRBJ1-5): SQTIHQWPATLVQPVGSPLSLECTVEGTSNPNLYWYRQAAGRGLQLLFYSVGIGQISSEVPQNLSASRPQDRQFILSSKKLLLSDSGFYLCAWSVLRAQPQHFGDGTRLSIL.

The chain is built from TRBV7-9 and TRBJ2-5, with 14 bases matching TRBD2. Germline V gene data show CDR1 as SEHNR and CDR2 as FQNEAQ (reference sequence). The junction had 1 base not matched to a gene; V was cut back by 3 bases and J by 1 base. The CDR3 length is 16 residues. CDR3 nucleotides: TGTGCCAGCAGCTTCGGACTAGCGGGGGGCCAAGAGACCCAGTACTTC. Residues: CASSFGLAGGQETQYF.

The chain combines TRBV11-3 with TRBJ2-3, with 11 bases lining up with TRBD1. The CDR3 runs to 16 residues. J lost 4 bases, V lost 5 bases, and 8 bases had no gene match. Germline CDR1 and CDR2: SGHNT and YENEEA. The CDR3, as DNA: TGTGCCAGCAGCGCCCTGGACAGGGGGCGACCAGATACGCAGTATTTT. It encodes CASSALDRGRPDTQYF. Full variable domain (outside the CDR3, taken from reference TRBV11-3 and TRBJ2-3): EAGVVQSPRYKIIEKKQPVAFWCNPISGHNTLYWYLQNLGQGPELLIRYENEEAVDDSQLPKDRFSAERLKGVDSTLKIQPAELGDSAVYLCASSALDRGRPDTQYFGPGTRLTVL.

This clone has a single count. This chain uses TRBV5-1 with TRBJ2-2; D is unresolved. V was trimmed by 3 bases and J by 6 bases, leaving 6 bases between them. The CDR3 totals 12 residues. Germline CDR1 SGHRS, CDR2 YFSETQ. DNA of the CDR3: TGCGCCAGCAGCTACAACGCCGGGGAGCTGTTTTTT. This encodes CASSYNAGELFF.

This rearrangement joins TRBV4-1 to TRBJ2-7; TRBD2 might be the D (6 bases). The CDR3 sequence is 16 residues long. CDR1 is MGHRA, CDR2 YSYEKL, per germline. V was pared by 0 bases and J by 0 bases, with 12 bases between. This chain's CDR3 is CASSQDYGGTSYEQYF. The CDR3 bases are TGCGCCAGCAGCCAAGATTATGGCGGGACCTCCTACGAGCAGTACTTC.

The genes are TRBV5-4 and TRBJ2-3; 9 bases agree with TRBD2. CDR1 SGHNT and CDR2 YYREEE come from the germline V gene (reference sequence). J gave up 8 bases and V 0 bases, and 13 bases lay outside the gene matches. This CDR3 is 17 amino acids long. The CDR3, as DNA: TGTGCCAGCAGCTTGGGGTCTAGCGGGACCCTCCTAGGTACGCAGTATTTT. Encoded protein: CASSLGSSGTLLGTQYF. The variable domain in full, with the rest retrieved from reference TRBV5-4 and TRBJ2-3, is ETGVTQSPTHLIKTRGQQVTLRCSSQSGHNTVSWYQQALGQGPQFIFQYYREEENGRGNFPPRFSGLQFPNYSSELNVNALELDDSALYLCASSLGSSGTLLGTQYFGPGTRLTVL.

This chain connects TRBV27 to TRBJ1-2; D not resolved. The germline gives CDR1 MNHEY, CDR2 SMNVEV (reference sequence). This CDR3 spans 16 amino acids. Trimming shortened V by 7 bases and J by 1 base, and 19 bases separated the two germline ends. The DNA for the CDR3 is TGTGCCAGCACCCCCCGGCCAGGACCCGTTAACTATGGCTACACCTTC. It encodes CASTPRPGPVNYGYTF.

The V gene is TRBV5-4, the J gene TRBJ2-2; D possibly corresponds to TRBD1 (5 bases). This CDR3 spans 15 amino acids. CDR1 and CDR2 from the germline V gene are SGHNT and YYREEE (reference sequence). V lost 2 bases and J 5 bases, leaving 13 bases between the germline ends. The chain's CDR3 is CASSFFQGGTGELFF. CDR3 DNA sequence: TGTGCCAGCAGCTTTTTCCAGGGTGGTACCGGGGAGCTGTTTTTT. Combining the CDR3 with reference TRBV5-4 and TRBJ2-2 gives the whole variable domain ETGVTQSPTHLIKTRGQQVTLRCSSQSGHNTVSWYQQALGQGPQFIFQYYREEENGRGNFPPRFSGLQFPNYSSELNVNALELDDSALYLCASSFFQGGTGELFFGEGSRLTVL.

This clone showed up just a few times. The V gene is TRBV4-1, the J gene TRBJ2-5, with TRBD2 matching 11 bases. This CDR3 has 17 residues. Trimming at V came to 3 bases and at J to 4 bases, leaving 10 bases not matched to a gene. The germline V gene encodes CDR1 MGHRA and CDR2 YSYEKL. This CDR3 reads CASSQVAGGLMAETQYF. CDR3 nucleotide sequence: TGCGCCAGCAGCCAGGTAGCGGGAGGGTTGATGGCAGAGACCCAGTACTTC.

V usage is TRBV7-9 and J usage is TRBJ2-5; D remains unclear. In germline, CDR1 is SEHNR, CDR2 FQNEAQ (reference sequence). The ends were cut back, 4 bases at V and 1 base at J, with 10 bases in the middle. CDR3 size: 14 residues. The CDR3 loop is CASSSVGGQETQYF. The CDR3 nucleotides read TGTGCCAGCAGCTCCGTGGGCGGCCAAGAGACCCAGTACTTC.

The gene calls are TRBV10-3 and TRBJ1-1; D is ambiguous. Trimming took 2 bases from V and 8 from J, leaving 9 bases between them. The CDR3 runs to 12 residues. Germline CDR1 is ENHRY and CDR2 is SYGVKD. The CDR3 DNA reads TGTGCCATCAGTGAGAGGCCACCGGAAGCTTTCTTT. Translated, it gives CAISERPPEAFF.

CDR3 sequence reads: CASSRDRQETQYF. The CDR3 nucleotides read TGTGCCAGCAGCCGGGACAGGCAAGAGACCCAGTACTTC. This chain joins TRBV5-8 and TRBJ2-5, with 8 bases identical to TRBD1. This CDR3 spans 13 amino acids. CDR1 is SGHTS, CDR2 YDEGEE, per germline. V was clipped by 4 bases and J by 2 bases; unmatched bases: 1.

The chain joins TRBV5-6 to TRBJ1-2; 7 positions agree with TRBD1. The CDR3 has 13 residues. The trim removed 3 bases at V and 6 bases at J, leaving 5 bases unmatched. Germline lookup yields CDR1 SGHDT and CDR2 YYEEEE. CDR3 DNA sequence: TGTGCCAGCAGCTGGACAGGTGCGGATGGCTACACCTTC. Its protein product is CASSWTGADGYTF.

The chain combines TRBV10-3 with TRBJ2-1; D is perhaps TRBD1 (6 bases). Deletions cut 8 bases from V and 6 bases from J, with 8 bases between. CDR3 size: 11 residues. CDR1 and CDR2 (germline): ENHRY, SYGVKD. CDR3 loop: CAIETGNEQFF. As DNA, the CDR3 is TGTGCCATCGAGACAGGCAATGAGCAGTTCTTC.

The chain is built from TRBV10-3 and TRBJ1-1, with D tentatively TRBD1 (5 bases). CDR3 length equals 13 residues. Germline V gene sequence: CDR1 ENHRY, CDR2 SYGVKD. Trimming stripped 10 bases from V and 4 bases from J, with 16 bases between. Here the CDR3 DNA reads TGTGCCACGTCCGGGGGGGGTGCCACTGAAGCTTTCTTT. Translating gives CATSGGGATEAFF.